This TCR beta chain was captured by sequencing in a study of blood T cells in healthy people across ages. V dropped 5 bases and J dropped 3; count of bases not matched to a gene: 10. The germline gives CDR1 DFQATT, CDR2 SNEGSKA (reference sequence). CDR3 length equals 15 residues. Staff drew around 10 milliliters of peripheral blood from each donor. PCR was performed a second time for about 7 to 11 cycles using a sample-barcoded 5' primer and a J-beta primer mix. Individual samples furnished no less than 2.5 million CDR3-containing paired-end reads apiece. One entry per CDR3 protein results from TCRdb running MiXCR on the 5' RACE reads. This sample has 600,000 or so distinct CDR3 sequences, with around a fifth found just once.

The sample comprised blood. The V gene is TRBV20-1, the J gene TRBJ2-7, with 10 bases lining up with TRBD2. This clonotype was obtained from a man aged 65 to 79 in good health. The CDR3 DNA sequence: TGCAGTGCTCCCCGGGCTAGCGGGAGTAGCTACGAGCAGTACTTC. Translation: CSAPRASGSSYEQYF.